This T cell receptor beta chain was found in a study of cytotoxic CD8 clonotypes in ibrutinib-treated CLL (dated by TCRdb to 2020 to 2023). Some background on the complete study: The cohort was composed of about a dozen relapsed/refractory and about 15 treatment-naive patients; IGHV unmutated status was identified in some 17 patients. Cryopreserved peripheral blood mononuclear cells were collected at three points: before therapy, at response, and at either sustained remission or disease progression. Every sample from remission and from progressive disease was obtained while the patients were still on ibrutinib. Response samples were obtained after a median of 12 months of treatment, with a range of about 6 to 36 months. Longitudinal samples were available for about 30% of the 86 trial participants. An average of about 260,000 productive templates and some 99,000 productive rearrangements was obtained per sample. Responses were partial in roughly 25 patients and complete in 2; after median roughly 69 months follow-up, some 15 stayed in remission and roughly twelve progressed.

Results the study describes overall, beyond this receptor: Public clonotypes were rare and either shrank or stayed stable during treatment, and the rise in clonality at ibrutinib response reflected expansion of private clonotypes. At baseline, clonality was higher than in age-matched healthy donors and showed a strong correlation with circulating CD8+ T-cell counts. Lymph node repertoires were not examined, and the timing of sampling was not matched between patients in sustained remission and those whose disease progressed. Clonality rose at ibrutinib response, remained stable during sustained remission, and dropped back toward baseline at progression.

The time point label on this specimen signifies: approximately twelve months on ibrutinib. About 2 micrograms of genomic DNA were extracted from cryopreserved PBMCs for TCR beta library preparation. Longitudinal blood samples from CLL patients on ibrutinib monotherapy were analyzed using high-throughput TCR beta sequencing. The patients took part in an open-label, single-center phase 2 trial of ibrutinib monotherapy. In the case of this clone: No antigen is known for it. Per-nucleotide qualities are absent, and no much larger clonotype sits a single base away.

Each clonotype received, on average, around 9.6x coverage in deep resolution sequencing performed on a MiSeq, where the target depth lay between 1 in 1 million and 1 in 200,000 T cells. The immunoSEQ hsTCRB Kit was used to generate the TCR beta libraries. The published analysis was carried out like this. Data were analyzed with ImmunoSEQ Data Assistant and ImmunoSEQ Analyzer, with V, D and J genes assigned per IMGT definitions. Clonality, with values ranging from 0 to 1, was calculated as one minus the normalized Shannon entropy of productive rearrangement frequencies. Only overrepresented clonotypes making up at least 0.05% of the repertoire of each patient were included in the public clonotype analysis. Around 13 age-matched healthy donor repertoires from immuneACCESS were used as controls for clonality. TCRdb took over this immuneACCESS table, retaining in-frame rearrangements with V and J assigned. Such tables are incomplete; in checked studies, under half of the missing clones stem from an unresolved V gene, and the remainder is unexplained. V, J and clone size are those of that table, while D and trimming were read from the DNA. Present in this sample are approximately 45,000 clones, roughly 76% of which were seen just once. The ten largest clones add up to roughly 13% of the sample.

V drops 9 bases and J drops 5 bases, leaving 13 bases in between. The CDR3 numbers 12 residues from cysteine through phenylalanine. Of all the DNA, just the CDR3 is kept, 36 bases in frame from base 1. According to the germline V gene, CDR1 reads MNHEY and CDR2 reads SVGAGI. The specimen comprised PBMCs, sampled after 12 months of ibrutinib treatment. The receptor's source is a human donor with chronic lymphocytic leukemia. The chain links TRBV6-5 with TRBJ1-1; possibly the D gene is TRBD1, per 6 matching bases. The DNA sequence is TGTGCCAGTGGACAGAGGGTGACTGAAGCTTTCTTT. Its protein is CASGQRVTEAFF.